Described below is a single TCR beta chain sequence and its context. Original data processing: Amplification from reference gene primers served as the basis for estimated nucleated cell counts. The method was immunoSEQ multiplex PCR; TCRdb's version includes in-frame clones alone and lacks a portion of them. V and J calls and clone size are given by that table; D and trimming were obtained from the DNA. The sample records about 170,000 clones, just under 85% being singletons. Seattle's enrolled individuals joined amid active infection and were then monitored longitudinally. Germline CDR1 reads LNHDA; CDR2 reads SQIVND (reference sequence). This CDR3 comprises 15 residues. With 1 base removed from V and 4 bases from J, the gap between germline ends came to 11 bases. This sample is part of a study of blood T cell repertoires in COVID-19. Study background: Sites across the United States, Italy and Spain contributed samples from acute and convalescent COVID-19. PBMCs, B-cell-depleted T cells, or T cells provided the cDNA or gDNA that made up the material.

Sequenced: peripheral blood. The receptor was isolated from a woman older than 75 with COVID-19, enrolled during active disease. The chain employs TRBV19 and TRBJ1-5; D is undetermined. The chain's CDR3 is CASSIGTAVNQPQHF. DNA for the CDR3: TGTGCCAGTAGTATAGGTACAGCCGTTAATCAGCCCCAGCATTTT.